The 29 T cell receptor beta chains below all came from one sample that was sequenced in a study of blood T cell repertoires in COVID-19. The table came from immunoSEQ multiplex PCR; TCRdb's copy has only in-frame clones and leaves some out. The data contain about 70,000 clones, roughly 84% of them singletons. Material for sequencing was peripheral blood. Receptors originate from a woman between 18 and 29 years old with acute or convalescent COVID-19.

Written as DNA, the CDR3 is TGCGCCAGCAGCTTAAGGGGACAGGGGGATAATTCACCCCTCCACTTT. Its protein is CASSLRGQGDNSPLHF. The gene calls are TRBV5-1 and TRBJ1-6; TRBD1 aligns across 11 bases. Germline V gives CDR1 SGHRS, CDR2 YFSETQ. The CDR3 has 16 residues. V was clipped by 2 bases and J by 5 bases; unmatched bases: 3.

This chain joins TRBV4-3 and TRBJ2-1, with D possibly matching TRBD2 (6 bases). The CDR3 is 14 amino acids. The germline CDR1 and CDR2 sequences are LGHNA and YSLEER. V was clipped by 0 bases and J by 8 bases, with 11 bases between them. DNA of the CDR3: TGCGCCAGCAGCCAAGACCCTAGCGTGGATGAGCAGTTCTTC. It translates to CASSQDPSVDEQFF.

CDR3 nucleotide sequence: TGTGCCAGCAGAGGAAGGGGACAGGGTGATTCACCCCTCCACTTT. As protein: CASRGRGQGDSPLHF. The V and J genes are TRBV27 and TRBJ1-6, with TRBD1 matching over 9 bases. Per the germline V gene, CDR1 is MNHEY and CDR2 is SMNVEV (reference sequence). The CDR3 length is 15 residues. V gave up 6 bases and J gave up 8 bases; unmatched junction bases: 8.

The genes are TRBV4-1 and TRBJ2-1; the match to TRBD1 covers 7 bases. Per germline, CDR1 MGHRA and CDR2 YSYEKL. J was trimmed by 7 bases and V by 8 bases; bases with no gene match: 5. The CDR3 runs 12 residues. The CDR3 protein is CASSDRENEQFF. The CDR3 DNA is TGCGCCAGCTCTGACAGGGAAAATGAGCAGTTCTTC.

This chain uses TRBV6-1 with TRBJ1-2; possibly TRBD1 for D (6 bases). V lost 0 bases, J lost 7 bases, and 12 bases lay in between. The CDR3 has 14 residues. The germline gives CDR1 MNHNS, CDR2 SASEGT. CDR3 loop: CASSEARTGFGYTF. In DNA form, the CDR3 reads TGTGCCAGCAGTGAAGCGAGAACAGGGTTTGGCTACACCTTC.

The chain has TRBV11-2 and TRBJ1-1; a weak D match, TRBD1 (5 bases). Germline V gene data show CDR1 as SGHAT and CDR2 as FQNNGV. Trimming took 5 bases from V and 0 from J, leaving 7 bases between them. The CDR3 runs to 13 residues. The CDR3 nucleotides read TGTGCCAGCAGCGCAGGGTTGAACACTGAAGCTTTCTTT. This sequence encodes CASSAGLNTEAFF.

This chain joins TRBV19 and TRBJ2-7, with 9 bases aligning to TRBD2. Trimming took 3 bases from V and 2 from J; bases not matched to a gene: 2. The CDR3 consists of 14 residues. Germline V CDR1 and CDR2: LNHDA, SQIVND (reference sequence). The CDR3 bases are TGTGCCAGTAGTATGACTAGCGGAGCCTACGAGCAGTACTTC. This codes for CASSMTSGAYEQYF. Full variable domain (remainder filled in from reference TRBV19 and TRBJ2-7): DGGITQSPKYLFRKEGQNVTLSCEQNLNHDAMYWYRQDPGQGLRLIYYSQIVNDFQKGDIAEGYSVSREKKESFPLTVTSAQKNPTAFYLCASSMTSGAYEQYFGPGTRLTVT.

The genes are TRBV28 and TRBJ1-5; TRBD1 agrees at 7 bases. With 5 bases clipped from V and 4 bases from J, the junction kept 5 bases outside the gene matches. The germline V gene encodes CDR1 MDHEN and CDR2 SYDVKM. The CDR3 sequence is 14 residues long. CDR3 loop: CASSRDRLNQPQHF. CDR3 nucleotide sequence: TGTGCCAGCAGTAGGGACAGATTAAATCAGCCCCAGCATTTT.

The chain is built from TRBV7-8 and TRBJ1-6; D not resolved. From germline, CDR1 is SGHVS and CDR2 FQNEAQ. Trimming took off 9 bases at V and 10 bases at J, with 16 bases between the two ends. CDR3 length equals 13 residues. For the CDR3, the DNA is TGTGCCAGTACCCGGGAGGAGCAATCACCCCTCCACTTT. As protein: CASTREEQSPLHF. The full variable domain, its missing parts supplied by reference TRBV7-8 and TRBJ1-6, is GAGVSQSPRYKVAKRGQDVALRCDPISGHVSLFWYQQALGQGPEFLTYFQNEAQLDKSGLPSDRFFAERPEGSVSTLKIQRTQQEDSAVYLCASTREEQSPLHFGNGTRLTVT.

The chain couples TRBV2 to TRBJ2-3; 12 positions agree with TRBD1. The CDR3 length is 16 residues. Per the germline V gene, CDR1 is SNHLY and CDR2 is FYNNEI. Unmatched junction bases numbered 5, after V lost 2 bases and J lost 5 bases. This CDR3 is CASSERGQGAGDTQYF. As DNA, the CDR3 is TGTGCCAGCAGTGAAAGGGGACAGGGGGCGGGAGATACGCAGTATTTT.

This clone has only a few counts. The rearrangement links TRBV11-1 to TRBJ1-6; maybe TRBD1 (6 bases). The CDR3 is made up of 14 amino acids. Trimming pared 5 bases from V and 5 bases from J, leaving 10 bases between. The germline V gene encodes CDR1 SGHAT and CDR2 FQDESV (reference sequence). CDR3 sequence: CASSLTGNNSPLHF. DNA for the CDR3: TGTGCCAGCAGCCTAACAGGGAATAATTCACCCCTCCACTTT.

V is TRBV7-2 and J is TRBJ1-1, with D maybe TRBD1 (5 bases). The CDR3 loop spans 14 amino acids. The V and J ends lost 2 bases and 6 bases respectively, with 13 bases between them. Germline CDR1 is SGHTA and CDR2 is FQGNSA. This CDR3 is CASSLFGGGPEAFF. The DNA for the CDR3 is TGTGCCAGCAGCTTATTCGGGGGTGGCCCTGAAGCTTTCTTT.

The chain carries TRBV7-8 and TRBJ2-7, with 10 positions matching TRBD1. Germline assignment: CDR1 SGHVS and CDR2 FQNEAQ. CDR3 length: 14 residues. J was trimmed by 4 bases and V by 5 bases; bases with no gene match: 5. CDR3 in amino acids: CASSTTGGGYEQYF. CDR3 DNA: TGTGCCAGCAGCACGACAGGGGGCGGGTACGAGCAGTACTTC.

The V call is TRBV19, the J call TRBJ2-5, with 8 bases matching TRBD2. Losses at the gene ends were 6 bases for V and 5 bases for J; bases not matched to a gene: 5. Germline V gene sequence: CDR1 LNHDA, CDR2 SQIVND (reference sequence). CDR3 size: 13 residues. The CDR3: CASSGRAGETQYF. CDR3 in DNA: TGTGCCAGTAGCGGGAGGGCCGGGGAGACCCAGTACTTC.

The DNA for the CDR3 is TGCGCCAGCAGCTTTAGCGGGCTCTCCTACAATGAGCAGTTCTTC. It specifies CASSFSGLSYNEQFF. J is TRBJ2-1 and V is TRBV5-1; 7 positions agree with TRBD2. Trimming at V came to 2 bases and at J to 0 bases, leaving 2 bases not matched to a gene. In germline, CDR1 is SGHRS, CDR2 YFSETQ. This CDR3 has 15 residues.

This clone has just one count. The chain uses TRBV7-2 and TRBJ2-6, with TRBD1 as a possible D gene (6 bases). Germline V gene sequence: CDR1 SGHTA, CDR2 FQGNSA. The CDR3 runs to 15 residues. V dropped 8 bases and J dropped 2 bases, with 13 bases sitting between them. For the CDR3, the DNA is TGTGCCAGCGGGTTTACAGGGACTGGGGCCAACGTCCTGACTTTC. This encodes CASGFTGTGANVLTF.

This clone is a singleton in its sample. The V call is TRBV7-8, the J call TRBJ2-1; TRBD1 agrees at 9 bases. In germline, CDR1 is SGHVS, CDR2 FQNEAQ. V lost 5 bases to trimming and J lost 6 bases; unmatched junction nucleotides: 11. The CDR3 covers 16 residues. The CDR3: CASSTTGGGVVNEQFF. CDR3 DNA sequence: TGTGCCAGCAGCACCACAGGGGGCGGGGTGGTCAATGAGCAGTTCTTC.

This clone appeared a few times. The gene calls are TRBV11-3 and TRBJ2-1; 7 positions agree with TRBD2. The CDR3 runs 13 residues. J gave up 4 bases and V 6 bases, and 3 bases lay outside the gene matches. Germline CDR1 reads SGHNT; CDR2 reads YENEEA. CDR3 amino acids: CASSSGPYNEQFF. The CDR3 nucleotides are TGTGCCAGCAGTAGCGGGCCTTACAATGAGCAGTTCTTC.

V gene TRBV28 combines with J gene TRBJ2-7; 13 positions match TRBD2. Germline trimming cut 6 bases from V and 4 bases from J; bases unmatched to any gene: 3. Per germline, CDR1 MDHEN and CDR2 SYDVKM. The CDR3 has 14 amino acids. The CDR3 coding sequence is TGTGCCAGCAGAGGACTAGCGGGGGAATACGAGCAGTACTTC. Its translation: CASRGLAGEYEQYF.

This rearrangement joins TRBV19 to TRBJ1-4, with a possible D match to TRBD1 (5 bases). Germline values: CDR1 LNHDA, CDR2 SQIVND (reference sequence). The CDR3 is made up of 14 amino acids. V lost 7 bases and J lost 8, with 17 bases in between. The CDR3 loop reads CASNQGGTAEKLFF. In nucleotides, the CDR3 is TGTGCCAGTAATCAGGGAGGTACAGCCGAAAAACTGTTTTTT.

This chain uses TRBV3-1 (or the pseudogene TRBV3-2) with TRBJ2-1, with D unresolved. V dropped 0 bases and J dropped 5 bases, with 11 bases sitting between them. From germline, CDR1 is LGHDT and CDR2 YNNKEL (reference sequence). The CDR3 loop spans 15 amino acids. The CDR3 here is CASSQDEAVHNEQFF. In DNA, the CDR3 is TGTGCCAGCAGCCAAGATGAGGCTGTACACAATGAGCAGTTCTTC.

The rearrangement links TRBV5-1 to TRBJ1-4; 7 bases match TRBD1. Unmatched junction bases numbered 10, after V lost 4 bases and J lost 7 bases. This CDR3 has 15 amino acids. In germline, CDR1 is SGHRS, CDR2 YFSETQ. The DNA of the CDR3 is TGCGCCAGCAGCCTGTTCTCAGGGGGACGTGAAAAACTGTTTTTT. Protein product: CASSLFSGGREKLFF.

This clone occurred once. The chain employs TRBV27 and TRBJ1-1, with D possibly TRBD1 on 5 matching bases. Germline V lookup: CDR1 MNHEY, CDR2 SMNVEV (reference sequence). Trimming removed 5 bases from V and 0 bases from J, with 16 bases in between. CDR3 size: 16 residues. The chain's CDR3 is CASSPSRTRMNTEAFF. The CDR3 nucleotides read TGTGCCAGCAGTCCGTCGAGGACAAGGATGAACACTGAAGCTTTCTTT.

The genes are TRBV4-3 and TRBJ2-7; 8 positions match TRBD2. Germline loops: CDR1 LGHNA, CDR2 YSLEER. The CDR3 covers 20 residues. The trim removed 0 bases at V and 4 bases at J, leaving 20 bases unmatched. The DNA for the CDR3 is TGCGCCAGCAGCCAAGACCTGACTAGCGAGAGTCATCCAGAAAGTTACGAGCAGTACTTC. This sequence encodes CASSQDLTSESHPESYEQYF.

The chain carries TRBV5-1 and TRBJ2-5; no reliable D call. The CDR3 length is 15 residues. Trimming removed 1 base from V and 4 bases from J, with 14 bases in between. Germline lookup yields CDR1 SGHRS and CDR2 YFSETQ. Here the CDR3 reads CASSLSPGDRETQYF. CDR3 nucleotide sequence: TGCGCCAGCAGCTTGTCGCCCGGAGATAGAGAGACCCAGTACTTC.

The chain has TRBV28 and TRBJ1-6, with D unclear. V was trimmed by 2 bases and J by 11 bases, leaving 13 bases between them. Per the germline V gene, CDR1 is MDHEN and CDR2 is SYDVKM. CDR3 length: 14 amino acids. The CDR3 sequence is CASSLPPLGAPLHF. CDR3 in DNA: TGTGCCAGCAGTTTACCCCCCCTTGGAGCACCCCTCCACTTT.

V gene TRBV4-3 combines with J gene TRBJ1-1; 8 bases agree with TRBD1. CDR1 is LGHNA, CDR2 YSLEER, per germline. The CDR3 runs 15 residues. V shed 3 bases, J shed 1 base, and the junction held 4 bases outside the gene matches. CDR3 sequence (DNA): TGCGCCAGCAGCCATGTTACAGGGGGGAACACTGAAGCTTTCTTT. Protein: CASSHVTGGNTEAFF.

CDR3 DNA sequence: TGTGCCAGTAGTATAGTGGGCGTTGTGAACACTGAAGCTTTCTTT. Its protein product is CASSIVGVVNTEAFF. The chain employs TRBV19 and TRBJ1-1, with D hard to call. CDR1 LNHDA and CDR2 SQIVND come from the germline V gene (reference sequence). The CDR3 is 15 amino acids. V lost 1 base, J lost 0 bases, and 9 bases lay in between.

The V and J genes are TRBV7-2 and TRBJ2-2; 9 bases line up with TRBD2. V was clipped by 6 bases and J by 5 bases; unmatched bases: 7. Germline V lookup: CDR1 SGHTA, CDR2 FQGNSA. The CDR3 consists of 15 residues. The CDR3 nucleotides read TGTGCCAGCAGGGGGGGACTAGCCCTTACCGGGGAGCTGTTTTTT. Protein product: CASRGGLALTGELFF.